The clone carrying this T cell receptor beta chain appeared many times. The antigen is undetermined. CDR1 is SGHTS, CDR2 YDEGEE, per germline. The CDR3 is made up of 11 amino acids. Trimming stripped 5 bases from V and 7 bases from J, with 9 bases between. This sample stems from a study of identical twins. Study-wide points: Twins' surplus sharing was weaker for beta out-of-frame sequences. High-abundance cord blood beta clonotypes had fewer insertions; memory repertoires showed none.

TCRdb passed the 5' RACE reads through MiXCR, listing each CDR3 protein once. The sample shows about 150,000 distinct CDR3 sequences, under 4.5% of them seen only once. The rearrangement uses TRBV5-8 and TRBJ1-2; D may be TRBD1 (6 bases). The sample taken for sequencing was memory T cells sorted from blood. This clonotype was sampled from a man aged 18 to 29 in good health. The DNA of the CDR3 is TGTGCCAGCAGACTCAGGGGTGGCTACACCTTC. It is translated as CASRLRGGYTF.